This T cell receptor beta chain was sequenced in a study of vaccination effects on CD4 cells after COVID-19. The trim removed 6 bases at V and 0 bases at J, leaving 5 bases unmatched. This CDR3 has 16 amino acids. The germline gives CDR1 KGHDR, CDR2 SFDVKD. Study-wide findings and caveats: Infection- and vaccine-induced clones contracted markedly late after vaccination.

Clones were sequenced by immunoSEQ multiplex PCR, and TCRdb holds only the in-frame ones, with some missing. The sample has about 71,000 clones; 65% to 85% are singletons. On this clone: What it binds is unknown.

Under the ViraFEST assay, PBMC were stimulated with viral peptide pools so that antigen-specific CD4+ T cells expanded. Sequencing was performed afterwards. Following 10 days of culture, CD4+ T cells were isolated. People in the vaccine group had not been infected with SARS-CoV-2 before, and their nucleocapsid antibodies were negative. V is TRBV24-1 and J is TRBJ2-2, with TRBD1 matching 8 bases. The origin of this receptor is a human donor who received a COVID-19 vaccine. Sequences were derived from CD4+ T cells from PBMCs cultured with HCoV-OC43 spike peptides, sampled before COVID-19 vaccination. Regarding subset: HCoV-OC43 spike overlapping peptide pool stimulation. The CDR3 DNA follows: TGTGCCACCAGTACAGGCAGGGGGCCGAACACCGGGGAGCTGTTTTTT. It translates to CATSTGRGPNTGELFF.